Presented here are 27 T cell receptor beta chains from one specimen sequenced in a study of blood T cell repertoires in COVID-19. Assay used: immunoSEQ multiplex PCR; TCRdb lists only in-frame clones, some missing. The repertoire holds about 44,000 clones, with approximately 88% as singletons. Sequences were obtained from peripheral blood. These receptors were obtained from a woman in her forties with acute or convalescent COVID-19.

This chain uses TRBV9 with TRBJ2-1; TRBD1 is a possible D gene (5 bases). Germline lookup yields CDR1 SGDLS and CDR2 YYNGEE. CDR3 length: 16 amino acids. The V end lost 4 bases, the J end lost 0 bases, and 14 bases lay between the germline ends. DNA of the CDR3: TGTGCCAGCAGCCCCAGGGATTCGAGCTCCTACAATGAGCAGTTCTTC. This encodes CASSPRDSSSYNEQFF.

This chain links TRBV5-6 with TRBJ1-5, with 7 bases fitting TRBD1. This CDR3 has 14 residues. Germline CDR1 and CDR2: SGHDT and YYEEEE. With 4 bases clipped from V and 4 bases from J, the junction kept 5 bases outside the gene matches. This CDR3 reads CASSRGQRNQPQHF. In DNA, the CDR3 is TGTGCCAGCAGCCGGGGACAGAGGAATCAGCCCCAGCATTTT.

The chain joins TRBV28 to TRBJ2-1; 10 bases map to TRBD1. The trim removed 3 bases at V and 6 bases at J, leaving 5 bases unmatched. This CDR3 has 15 residues. The germline V gene has CDR1 MDHEN and CDR2 SYDVKM. DNA for the CDR3: TGTGCCAGCAGTTTTTCGGGACAGGGGTCCAATGAGCAGTTCTTC. It specifies CASSFSGQGSNEQFF.

The J gene is TRBJ2-3, the V gene TRBV28; no firm D call. Germline V CDR1 and CDR2: MDHEN, SYDVKM. V lost 5 bases to trimming and J lost 5 bases, with 5 bases between them. The CDR3 has 11 residues. The CDR3 nucleotides are TGTGCCAGCAGTCCGAGAGATACGCAGTATTTT. It translates to CASSPRDTQYF.

V gene TRBV5-1 combines with J gene TRBJ1-1; D is ambiguous. Germline CDR1 is SGHRS and CDR2 is YFSETQ. CDR3 length equals 14 residues. V was clipped by 3 bases and J by 3 bases, with 12 bases between them. The CDR3 spells CASSWSTAYTEAFF. The CDR3 DNA reads as TGCGCCAGCAGCTGGAGCACTGCATACACTGAAGCTTTCTTT.

V is TRBV11-2 and J is TRBJ2-3; TRBD2 matches at 10 bases. Germline CDR1 and CDR2: SGHAT and FQNNGV. The trim removed 5 bases at V and 2 bases at J, leaving 10 bases unmatched. The CDR3 covers 17 residues. The CDR3 sequence: CASSGGGSGGPTDTQYF. Here the CDR3 DNA reads TGTGCCAGCAGCGGTGGGGGTAGCGGGGGGCCCACAGATACGCAGTATTTT.

The gene calls are TRBV10-3 and TRBJ1-6; perhaps TRBD1 as D (6 bases). Germline V CDR1 and CDR2: ENHRY, SYGVKD. The CDR3 runs to 15 residues. The V end lost 3 bases, the J end lost 9 bases, and 15 bases lay between the germline ends. DNA of the CDR3: TGTGCCATCAGTGACCTACAGGGTTTTATTTCACCCCTCCACTTT. Translated, it gives CAISDLQGFISPLHF.

J is TRBJ2-7 and V is TRBV2; 7 positions agree with TRBD1. Per the germline V gene, CDR1 is SNHLY and CDR2 is FYNNEI. V was clipped by 10 bases and J by 5 bases; unmatched bases: 5. The CDR3 covers 11 residues. CDR3 loop: CAIPDRDEQYF. The CDR3 nucleotides are TGTGCCATCCCCGACAGGGACGAGCAGTACTTC.

The V gene is TRBV29-1, the J gene TRBJ1-1; 9 bases fit TRBD1. Germline trimming cut 6 bases from V and 8 bases from J; bases unmatched to any gene: 10. Germline V CDR1 and CDR2: SQVTM, ANQGSEA. CDR3 length equals 13 residues. CDR3 coding DNA: TGCAGCGTACGAACCGGGACAGGGATCGAAGCTTTCTTT. Translation gives CSVRTGTGIEAFF.

This chain uses TRBV6-5 with TRBJ1-1; TRBD1 matches at 7 bases. Germline V gene data show CDR1 as MNHEY and CDR2 as SVGAGI. The J segment lost 4 bases and the V segment lost 5 bases, leaving 7 bases of the junction unmatched. The CDR3 runs to 14 residues. CDR3 residues: CASSQQGKSTEAFF. The CDR3 DNA sequence: TGTGCCAGCAGTCAACAGGGGAAGTCCACTGAAGCTTTCTTT.

J is TRBJ1-2 and V is TRBV6-2 or TRBV6-3; no definite D call. This CDR3 region has 14 residues. CDR1 is MNHEY and CDR2 is SVGEGT in the germline V gene. The germline V and J ends were trimmed by 2 bases and 8 bases, with 15 bases remaining between them. CDR3 loop: CASSYAPVSGGYTF. In DNA form, the CDR3 reads TGTGCCAGCAGTTACGCGCCGGTCTCGGGAGGCTACACCTTC.

The chain is built from TRBV5-5 and TRBJ2-2; 9 bases match TRBD2. The junction had 9 bases not matched to a gene; V was cut back by 6 bases and J by 6 bases. The germline V gene encodes CDR1 SGHKS and CDR2 YYEKEE (reference sequence). The CDR3 is 15 residues long. Here the CDR3 reads CASTTGLAFAGELFF. The CDR3 coding sequence is TGTGCCAGCACCACGGGACTAGCTTTCGCCGGGGAGCTGTTTTTT.

This chain joins TRBV28 and TRBJ1-3; D gene uncertain. The V end was cut by 7 bases, the J end by 0 bases, with 22 bases between. The CDR3 length is 18 residues. Germline V gives CDR1 MDHEN, CDR2 SYDVKM. CDR3 protein: CASTPKRVTGYSGNTIYF. Here the CDR3 DNA reads TGTGCCAGCACCCCCAAGCGGGTGACGGGCTACTCTGGAAACACCATATATTTT.

The chain carries TRBV7-2 and TRBJ1-2, with D possibly being TRBD1 (6 bases). The CDR3 is 14 amino acids. Between the trimmed V and J ends, which lost 5 bases and 2 bases, there was a span of 12 bases. CDR1 is SGHTA and CDR2 is FQGNSA in the germline V gene. For the CDR3, the DNA is TGTGCCAGCAGCCCTAGGCAGGGGAACTATGGCTACACCTTC. It codes for CASSPRQGNYGYTF. The whole variable domain, remainder taken from reference TRBV7-2 and TRBJ1-2, is GAGVSQSPSNKVTEKGKDVELRCDPISGHTALYWYRQSLGQGLEFLIYFQGNSAPDKSGLPSDRFSAERTGGSVSTLTIQRTQQEDSAVYLCASSPRQGNYGYTFGSGTRLTVV.

The rearrangement links TRBV19 to TRBJ1-1, with TRBD1 matching 7 bases. The V and J ends lost 2 bases and 7 bases, in that order; junction bases with no gene match: 7. CDR1 is LNHDA and CDR2 is SQIVND in the germline V gene (reference sequence). The CDR3 contains 14 residues. The CDR3 bases are TGTGCCAGTAGTATAAACAAAGGGGGCGGTGAAGCTTTCTTT. This translates into CASSINKGGGEAFF.

This chain uses TRBV3-1 (or the pseudogene TRBV3-2) with TRBJ2-1, with D possibly matching TRBD1 (6 bases). Germline values: CDR1 LGHDT, CDR2 YNNKEL (reference sequence). V gave up 6 bases and J gave up 6 bases, with 15 bases separating them. This CDR3 has 14 residues. CDR3 in amino acids: CASSPETGINEQFF. In nucleotides, the CDR3 is TGTGCCAGCAGTCCCGAGACAGGCATCAATGAGCAGTTCTTC.

The chain has TRBV28 and TRBJ2-7; D call uncertain. The CDR3 length is 14 residues. V lost 2 bases, J lost 0 bases, and 8 bases lay in between. Germline assignment: CDR1 MDHEN and CDR2 SYDVKM. The CDR3, as DNA: TGTGCCAGCAGTTTACACGCAGGCTCCTACGAGCAGTACTTC. This codes for CASSLHAGSYEQYF.

The chain has TRBV2 and TRBJ1-1; possibly TRBD1 for D (5 bases). Germline CDR1 reads SNHLY; CDR2 reads FYNNEI. Trimming shortened V by 7 bases and J by 4 bases, and 25 bases separated the two germline ends. CDR3 length equals 17 residues. CDR3 nucleotides: TGTGCCAGCATGGTCAGGGTATTATCTTTATCGACCACTGAAGCTTTCTTT. Its protein is CASMVRVLSLSTTEAFF.

The chain carries TRBV7-7 and TRBJ2-5; 9 bases fit TRBD1. V lost 4 bases and J lost 5; bases outside the gene matches: 5. This CDR3 is 14 amino acids long. Per the germline V gene, CDR1 is SSHAT and CDR2 is FNYEAQ (reference sequence). CDR3 nucleotide sequence: TGTGCCAGCAGCTCAACAGGGGGCGCGGAGACCCAGTACTTC. Protein: CASSSTGGAETQYF.

V usage is TRBV5-1 and J usage is TRBJ1-1; D ambiguous. Trimming removed 0 bases at V and 7 bases at J, with 13 bases between. From germline, CDR1 is SGHRS and CDR2 YFSETQ. The CDR3 is 14 amino acids. The CDR3 coding sequence is TGCGCCAGCAGCTTGGTGTCCCTCGGGGTTGAAGCTTTCTTT. This gives the protein CASSLVSLGVEAFF.

This chain links TRBV5-6 with TRBJ1-5; D remains unclear. Between the trimmed V and J ends, which lost 1 base and 2 bases, there was a span of 7 bases. CDR3 length: 14 amino acids. Germline V CDR1 and CDR2: SGHDT, YYEEEE. CDR3 bases: TGTGCCAGCAGCTTGTTTGTAGGCAATCAGCCCCAGCATTTT. It encodes CASSLFVGNQPQHF. The complete variable domain, with remaining parts taken from reference TRBV5-6 and TRBJ1-5, reads DAGVTQSPTHLIKTRGQQVTLRCSPKSGHDTVSWYQQALGQGPQFIFQYYEEEERQRGNFPDRFSGHQFPNYSSELNVNALLLGDSALYLCASSLFVGNQPQHFGDGTRLSIL.

This clone was recorded a few times. J is TRBJ1-6 and V is TRBV4-3; no definite D call. The length of the CDR3 is 18 residues. Germline V gene data show CDR1 as LGHNA and CDR2 as YSLEER. The V end lost 1 base, the J end lost 0 bases, and 13 bases lay between the germline ends. The CDR3 nucleotides are TGCGCCAGCAGCCAAGTCCTACCGGGAAGCTCCTATAATTCACCCCTCCACTTT. Its protein product is CASSQVLPGSSYNSPLHF.

This chain joins TRBV7-9 and TRBJ1-2; D is perhaps TRBD1 (6 bases). The CDR3 has 15 residues. The germline V gene has CDR1 SEHNR and CDR2 FQNEAQ (reference sequence). The germline V and J ends were trimmed by 4 bases and 2 bases, with 14 bases remaining between them. In DNA form, the CDR3 reads TGTGCCAGCAGCTCCTACAGGGAAGGCAACTATGGCTACACCTTC. Translated: CASSSYREGNYGYTF.

The V and J genes are TRBV28 and TRBJ1-1; D uncertain. V lost 3 bases and J lost 0, with 8 bases in between. Germline V gene sequence: CDR1 MDHEN, CDR2 SYDVKM. This CDR3 is built from 14 residues. CDR3 residues: CASSFLTVNTEAFF. For the CDR3, the DNA is TGTGCCAGCAGTTTTTTAACGGTGAACACTGAAGCTTTCTTT.

This chain connects TRBV30 to TRBJ2-2, with D possibly TRBD1 on 5 matching bases. In germline, CDR1 is GTSNPN, CDR2 SVGIG (reference sequence). This CDR3 region has 12 residues. V shed 5 bases and J shed 7 bases, with 11 bases lying between them. CDR3: CAWGDSGGELFF. CDR3 nucleotide sequence: TGTGCCTGGGGCGACAGTGGCGGGGAGCTGTTTTTT.

This chain connects TRBV9 to TRBJ2-7; 7 nucleotides line up with TRBD2. Germline V gene lookup returns CDR1 SGDLS and CDR2 YYNGEE. Trimming took 0 bases from V and 3 from J; bases not matched to a gene: 6. The CDR3 runs to 15 residues. CDR3: CASSVGTSVVYEQYF. The DNA of the CDR3 is TGTGCCAGCAGCGTAGGTACTAGCGTTGTCTACGAGCAGTACTTC.

V is TRBV18 and J is TRBJ1-1; D perhaps matches TRBD1 (5 bases). V lost 2 bases, J lost 5 bases, and 9 bases lay in between. The germline V gene has CDR1 KGHSH and CDR2 LQKENI. The CDR3 is 13 residues long. The CDR3 nucleotides read TGTGCCAGCTCACCAGTCGGGGGGACTGAAGCTTTCTTT. It is translated as CASSPVGGTEAFF. Supplemented by reference TRBV18 and TRBJ1-1, the full variable domain reads NAGVMQNPRHLVRRRGQEARLRCSPMKGHSHVYWYRQLPEEGLKFMVYLQKENIIDESGMPKERFSAEFPKEGPSILRIQQVVRGDSAAYFCASSPVGGTEAFFGQGTRLTVV.